A single sample is the source of the 18 T cell receptor beta chains below, sequenced in a study of radiotherapy plus CTLA-4 blockade in lung cancer. The protocol was immunoSEQ multiplex PCR, while the TCRdb copy is restricted to in-frame clones and leaves out a portion. Counted here are approximately 57,000 clones, approximately 84% occurring once; the ten biggest clones make up around 6.6%. The input for sequencing was peripheral blood, taken from a patient treated with radiotherapy plus ipilimumab. Receptors originate from a human donor with non-small cell lung cancer whose response to radiotherapy plus ipilimumab could not be evaluated.

The chain couples TRBV2 to TRBJ1-1; possibly TRBD1 for D (5 bases). V was clipped by 8 bases and J by 4 bases, with 20 bases between them. The length of the CDR3 is 15 residues. Germline V gene lookup returns CDR1 SNHLY and CDR2 FYNNEI. The CDR3 bases are TGTGCCAGCGACACCCTTTTCTGGGGGGGCACTGAAGCTTTCTTT. This translates into CASDTLFWGGTEAFF.

The rearrangement links TRBV25-1 to TRBJ2-5; D remains unclear. The J call is uncertain, as TRBJ2-7 better fits the DNA end. Per germline, CDR1 MGHDK and CDR2 SYGVNS. The CDR3 extends over 13 amino acids. CDR3 amino acids: CASSEILSYEQYF. CDR3 bases: TGTGCCAGCAGTGAGATTCTTTCCTACGAGCAGTACTTC.

The chain carries TRBV30 and TRBJ2-7, with 11 bases identical to TRBD1. The germline CDR1 and CDR2 sequences are GTSNPN and SVGIG (reference sequence). V lost 4 bases to trimming and J lost 2 bases; unmatched junction nucleotides: 16. CDR3 length: 18 amino acids. The CDR3 protein is CAWNIPGGPGQGAYEQYF. For the CDR3, the DNA is TGTGCCTGGAACATTCCTGGAGGGCCGGGACAGGGGGCCTACGAGCAGTACTTC.

The rearrangement links TRBV5-1 to TRBJ2-3; possible D gene TRBD1, 6 bases. V was trimmed by 4 bases and J by 2 bases, leaving 17 bases between them. The CDR3 totals 16 residues. In germline, CDR1 is SGHRS, CDR2 YFSETQ. This CDR3 is CASSGNVGQYTDTQYF. The CDR3 coding sequence is TGCGCCAGCAGCGGCAATGTAGGACAGTACACAGATACGCAGTATTTT.

This clone was found a few times. This sequence joins TRBV5-3 and TRBJ2-1; TRBD2 matches 9 bases. Being an ORF, TRBV5-3 has a function that is uncertain. CDR3 length equals 19 residues. The V segment lost 0 bases and the J segment 3 bases; nucleotides outside the gene matches: 13. The CDR3 region is CARSLGQARRGGLYNEQFF. The CDR3 DNA follows: TGTGCCAGAAGCTTGGGGCAGGCTAGGCGGGGGGGCCTCTACAATGAGCAGTTCTTC.

The CDR3 reads CASSLPGGAGNTIYF. The CDR3 region has the DNA TGTGCCAGCTCACTTCCAGGGGGCGCCGGAAACACCATATATTTT. The rearrangement joins TRBV18 to TRBJ1-3; TRBD1 aligns across 8 bases. Germline CDR1 is KGHSH and CDR2 is LQKENI. The junction had 6 bases not matched to a gene; V was cut back by 4 bases and J by 4 bases. The CDR3 covers 15 residues.

The sample holds one count of this clone. The V and J genes are TRBV7-9 and TRBJ1-2, with D hard to call. This CDR3 has 12 residues. Germline V gene data show CDR1 as SEHNR and CDR2 as FQNEAQ (reference sequence). The V end lost 8 bases, the J end lost 4 bases, and 11 bases lay between the germline ends. This chain's CDR3 is CASRGEGYGYTF. Written as DNA, the CDR3 is TGTGCCAGCCGGGGAGAAGGCTATGGCTACACCTTC.

The chain couples TRBV7-2 to TRBJ2-5; TRBD2 matches 7 bases. Germline V gives CDR1 SGHTA, CDR2 FQGNSA. This CDR3 is 15 amino acids long. V lost 5 bases, J lost 2 bases, and 8 bases stayed unmatched. The CDR3 DNA follows: TGTGCCAGCAGCGGGACTACCTCAAATCAAGAGACCCAGTACTTC. The encoded protein is CASSGTTSNQETQYF.

V and J are TRBV4-2 and TRBJ1-5; the D is unclear. V was pared by 4 bases and J by 5 bases, with 12 bases between. The CDR3 extends over 14 amino acids. The germline gives CDR1 LGHNA, CDR2 YNFKEQ. CDR3: CASSPRAGDQPQHF. The CDR3 coding sequence is TGTGCCAGCAGCCCGCGGGCGGGAGATCAGCCCCAGCATTTT.

The CDR3 sequence: CASIEGRINTEAFF. The DNA of the CDR3 is TGTGCCAGTATAGAGGGGAGGATCAACACTGAAGCTTTCTTT. The chain carries TRBV19 and TRBJ1-1; a possible D gene is TRBD1 (5 bases). The CDR3 extends over 14 amino acids. Trimming stripped 7 bases from V and 2 bases from J, with 14 bases between. CDR1 and CDR2 from the germline V gene are LNHDA and SQIVND (reference sequence).

The chain joins TRBV7-7 to TRBJ2-5; weak D call: TRBD1 (6 bases). Between the trimmed V and J ends, which lost 2 bases and 5 bases, there was a span of 12 bases. Per the germline V gene, CDR1 is SSHAT and CDR2 is FNYEAQ (reference sequence). This CDR3 has 14 amino acids. The CDR3 nucleotides are TGTGCCAGCAGCTTATCAGGGGCCGGGGAGACCCAGTACTTC. This translates into CASSLSGAGETQYF.

The chain employs TRBV28 and TRBJ2-5; 10 bases line up with TRBD2. The junction had 1 base not matched to a gene; V was cut back by 3 bases and J by 3 bases. Germline-derived CDR1 and CDR2 are MDHEN and SYDVKM. The CDR3 sequence is 14 residues long. In DNA, the CDR3 is TGTGCCAGCAGTTTGGGACTAGCGAAAGAGACCCAGTACTTC. This gives the protein CASSLGLAKETQYF.

The chain carries TRBV7-9 and TRBJ2-3; TRBD2 matches at 9 bases. Germline V gives CDR1 SEHNR, CDR2 FQNEAQ (reference sequence). This CDR3 comprises 18 residues. V was clipped by 0 bases and J by 0 bases; unmatched bases: 7. CDR3 in amino acids: CASSLARGGGASTDTQYF. For the CDR3, the DNA is TGTGCCAGCAGCTTAGCGAGGGGCGGGGGGGCTAGCACAGATACGCAGTATTTT. The full variable domain, its missing parts supplied by reference TRBV7-9 and TRBJ2-3, is DTGVSQNPRHKITKRGQNVTFRCDPISEHNRLYWYRQTLGQGPEFLTYFQNEAQLEKSRLLSDRFSAERPKGSFSTLEIQRTEQGDSAMYLCASSLARGGGASTDTQYFGPGTRLTVL.

This chain joins TRBV7-9 and TRBJ1-2; a weak D match, TRBD1 (5 bases). Germline loops: CDR1 SEHNR, CDR2 FQNEAQ (reference sequence). Trimming stripped 0 bases from V and 8 bases from J, with 13 bases between. This CDR3 comprises 14 residues. The CDR3 reads CASSLARQGWGYTF. The CDR3 DNA sequence: TGTGCCAGCAGCTTAGCGCGGCAGGGCTGGGGCTACACCTTC. Full variable domain (remainder filled in from reference TRBV7-9 and TRBJ1-2): DTGVSQNPRHKITKRGQNVTFRCDPISEHNRLYWYRQTLGQGPEFLTYFQNEAQLEKSRLLSDRFSAERPKGSFSTLEIQRTEQGDSAMYLCASSLARQGWGYTFGSGTRLTVV.

This rearrangement joins TRBV21-1 to TRBJ2-3; the DNA was not used to check the table's D call, TRBD2. TRBV21-1 is a recognized pseudogene. The CDR3 spans 15 residues. The CDR3: CASSELAGCTDTQYF. The CDR3 bases are TGTGCCAGCAGCGAACTAGCGGGGTGCACAGATACGCAGTATTTT.

The chain couples TRBV7-2 to TRBJ2-7; tentatively, D is TRBD2 (6 bases). The V gene's germline CDR1 is SGHTA and CDR2 FQGNSA. Trimming removed 5 bases at V and 3 bases at J, with 11 bases between. The CDR3 loop spans 13 amino acids. The CDR3 region has the DNA TGTGCCAGCAGCCGGAGGGCAGACTACGAGCAGTACTTC. This codes for CASSRRADYEQYF.

J is TRBJ1-4 and V is TRBV5-5; D is possibly TRBD1 (6 bases). Germline CDR1 SGHKS, CDR2 YYEKEE (reference sequence). The CDR3 runs 14 residues. Trimming pared 4 bases from V and 8 bases from J, leaving 15 bases between. The CDR3 nucleotides read TGTGCCAGCAGCCCACAGGGTTTGAGAGAAAAACTGTTTTTT. It specifies CASSPQGLREKLFF.

The rearrangement joins TRBV15 to TRBJ2-2; D is unclear. The CDR3 sequence is 12 residues long. V dropped 5 bases and J dropped 8 bases, with 9 bases sitting between them. Per germline, CDR1 LNHNV and CDR2 YYDKDF (reference sequence). CDR3: CATSDLRGELFF. The CDR3 bases are TGTGCCACCAGCGATTTGAGGGGGGAGCTGTTTTTT.